Presented here are 21 T cell receptor beta chains from one specimen sequenced in a study of OX40 agonist ivuxolimab in advanced cancers. TCRdb's copy holds only in-frame clones and misses some; the assay was immunoSEQ multiplex PCR. Of 100,000 to 150,000 clones in the sample, roughly 90% were seen once. The sample here was CD4+ or CD8+ T cells sorted from blood, taken in a trial of the OX40 agonist ivuxolimab. The receptors originated from an adult with an advanced solid tumor such as melanoma, head and neck, liver or kidney cancer.

The chain's CDR3 is CASSEARAGEQYF. CDR3 DNA: TGTGCCAGCAGTGAAGCCCGGGCCGGCGAGCAGTACTTC. The chain joins TRBV2 to TRBJ2-7; D is unresolved. Germline loops: CDR1 SNHLY, CDR2 FYNNEI. This CDR3 has 13 amino acids. Trimming pared 0 bases from V and 6 bases from J, leaving 9 bases between.

This clone has a handful of counts. One end of the junction varies from germline; a read error may be responsible. The chain is built from TRBV4-1 and TRBJ2-7, with D uncertain. CDR1 MGHRA and CDR2 YSYEKL come from the germline V gene. The CDR3 totals 9 residues. The CDR3 protein is CASSQKAPF. The CDR3 DNA follows: TGCGCCAGCAGCCAGAAGGCCCCCTTC.

This chain connects TRBV10-2 to TRBJ1-5, with 10 bases matching TRBD1. The junction had 10 bases not matched to a gene; V was cut back by 8 bases and J by 6 bases. The CDR3 length is 15 residues. The germline V gene has CDR1 WSHSY and CDR2 SAAADI. As DNA, the CDR3 is TGCGCCAGCTCCTCCGGGACAGGGGAAAGTCAGCCCCAGCATTTT. As protein: CASSSGTGESQPQHF.

This clone was recorded a few times. J is TRBJ2-3 and V is TRBV11-2; 11 bases fit TRBD2. Per the germline V gene, CDR1 is SGHAT and CDR2 is FQNNGV. The CDR3 is made up of 16 amino acids. V lost 4 bases and J lost 2; bases outside the gene matches: 5. The DNA of the CDR3 is TGTGCCAGCAGCTCGACTAGCGGGGCTATCACAGATACGCAGTATTTT. Translated, it gives CASSSTSGAITDTQYF.

The gene calls are TRBV7-9 and TRBJ2-1; 10 positions agree with TRBD2. Germline values: CDR1 SEHNR, CDR2 FQNEAQ (reference sequence). The CDR3 is 15 residues long. V lost 5 bases to trimming and J lost 7 bases; unmatched junction nucleotides: 8. The CDR3: CASSQTSGIVNEQFF. The DNA of the CDR3 is TGTGCCAGCAGCCAAACTAGCGGGATTGTGAATGAGCAGTTCTTC.

The V gene is TRBV4-1, the J gene TRBJ1-3; D call uncertain. V lost 0 bases and J 1 base, leaving 10 bases between the germline ends. The germline V gene has CDR1 MGHRA and CDR2 YSYEKL. The CDR3 consists of 16 residues. CDR3 region: CASSQEGGPSGNTIYF. The CDR3 nucleotides are TGCGCCAGCAGCCAAGAGGGAGGACCATCTGGAAACACCATATATTTT.

For the CDR3, the DNA is TGTGCCAGCAGCCGTCCAGGGGCCCCCCCCTACAATGAGCAGTTCTTC. Its protein is CASSRPGAPPYNEQFF. The genes are TRBV27 and TRBJ2-1, with D perhaps matching TRBD1 (6 bases). Germline loops: CDR1 MNHEY, CDR2 SMNVEV (reference sequence). The CDR3 length is 16 residues. Trimming took 6 bases from V and 2 from J, leaving 17 bases between them.

V and J are TRBV19 and TRBJ1-2; no clear D gene. The CDR3 contains 13 residues. The V gene's germline CDR1 is LNHDA and CDR2 SQIVND (reference sequence). V lost 0 bases, J lost 4 bases, and 6 bases lay in between. CDR3 loop: CASSIDWAYGYTF. Written as DNA, the CDR3 is TGTGCCAGTAGTATAGACTGGGCCTATGGCTACACCTTC.

V usage is TRBV9 and J usage is TRBJ2-5; 9 positions agree with TRBD2. TRBJ2-7 explains the end of the DNA better; the J call may be wrong. The CDR3 spans 16 residues. CDR1 is SGDLS, CDR2 YYNGEE, per germline. The CDR3 nucleotides are TGTGCCAGCAGCGTAGGCCCTAGCGGGATTGGTTACGAGCAGTACTTC. It codes for CASSVGPSGIGYEQYF.

The chain has TRBV19 and TRBJ2-2, with 8 positions matching TRBD2. The germline CDR1 and CDR2 sequences are LNHDA and SQIVND (reference sequence). This CDR3 has 15 residues. With 2 bases clipped from V and 4 bases from J, the junction kept 3 bases outside the gene matches. The CDR3 coding sequence is TGTGCCAGTAGTATAACGGGAGGGTCCACCGGGGAGCTGTTTTTT. Amino acids: CASSITGGSTGELFF.

This chain links TRBV27 with TRBJ2-2, with D unclear. V lost 6 bases to trimming and J lost 0 bases, with 14 bases between them. CDR3 size: 16 residues. Germline V gene sequence: CDR1 MNHEY, CDR2 SMNVEV (reference sequence). Here the CDR3 reads CASSLYAASNTGELFF. CDR3 bases: TGTGCCAGCAGCCTATACGCGGCCTCGAACACCGGGGAGCTGTTTTTT.

This sequence joins TRBV27 and TRBJ2-5; D possibly matches TRBD1 or TRBD2 (5 bases each). This CDR3 contains 13 residues. V lost 2 bases and J 5 bases, leaving 9 bases between the germline ends. Germline V gene data show CDR1 as MNHEY and CDR2 as SMNVEV (reference sequence). CDR3 bases: TGTGCCAGCAGTTTAGGGGGTCGGGAGACCCAGTACTTC. Amino acid sequence: CASSLGGRETQYF.

The V and J genes are TRBV28 and TRBJ1-5, with 7 bases matching TRBD1. The CDR3 covers 15 residues. Germline V CDR1 and CDR2: MDHEN, SYDVKM. J was trimmed by 3 bases and V by 4 bases; bases with no gene match: 6. The CDR3 loop is CASSSDRAVNQPQHF. For the CDR3, the DNA is TGTGCCAGCAGTTCTGACAGGGCGGTCAATCAGCCCCAGCATTTT.

This sequence joins TRBV7-2 and TRBJ1-5; 8 nucleotides agree with TRBD1. The J segment lost 7 bases and the V segment lost 7 bases, leaving 9 bases of the junction unmatched. From germline, CDR1 is SGHTA and CDR2 FQGNSA. The CDR3 contains 14 residues. This CDR3 reads CASTTTGASQPQHF. The CDR3 DNA reads as TGTGCCAGCACCACGACAGGGGCTAGCCAGCCCCAGCATTTT. The complete variable domain, with remaining parts taken from reference TRBV7-2 and TRBJ1-5, reads GAGVSQSPSNKVTEKGKDVELRCDPISGHTALYWYRQSLGQGLEFLIYFQGNSAPDKSGLPSDRFSAERTGGSVSTLTIQRTQQEDSAVYLCASTTTGASQPQHFGDGTRLSIL.

The chain has TRBV6-6 and TRBJ2-3; no clear D gene. V lost 0 bases and J lost 6, with 4 bases in between. Germline V lookup: CDR1 MNHNY, CDR2 SVGAGI (reference sequence). There are 12 residues in the CDR3. CDR3 nucleotide sequence: TGTGCCAGCAGTTACTCTAAGGATACGCAGTATTTT. It encodes CASSYSKDTQYF.

In its sample, this clone was seen once. The chain employs TRBV6-5 and TRBJ2-3, with D perhaps matching TRBD2 (5 bases). CDR3 length: 12 residues. The V and J ends lost 8 bases and 4 bases respectively, with 10 bases between them. In germline, CDR1 is MNHEY, CDR2 SVGAGI. The CDR3: CASGGAADTQYF. Written as DNA, the CDR3 is TGTGCCAGCGGAGGAGCGGCAGATACGCAGTATTTT.

The gene calls are TRBV6-4 and TRBJ2-5; D perhaps matches TRBD2 (5 bases). In germline, CDR1 is MRHNA, CDR2 SNTAGT. The length of the CDR3 is 13 residues. V dropped 3 bases and J dropped 7 bases, with 12 bases sitting between them. The CDR3 nucleotides are TGTGCCAGCAGTGAGCAGGTAGGAGGGACCCAGTACTTC. It codes for CASSEQVGGTQYF.

The chain combines TRBV7-2 with TRBJ1-1, with D possibly matching TRBD1 (5 bases). Germline assignment: CDR1 SGHTA and CDR2 FQGNSA. The CDR3 runs to 15 residues. The V end was cut by 2 bases, the J end by 4 bases, with 14 bases between. CDR3 sequence reads: CASSLSVGAPTEAFF. CDR3 DNA: TGTGCCAGCAGCTTATCCGTCGGGGCGCCCACTGAAGCTTTCTTT.

The J gene is TRBJ1-3, the V gene TRBV28, with 9 bases identical to TRBD1. Germline V gives CDR1 MDHEN, CDR2 SYDVKM. This CDR3 has 16 residues. J gave up 1 base and V 6 bases, and 7 bases lay outside the gene matches. The CDR3 protein is CASRDRQGESGNTIYF. The CDR3 DNA follows: TGTGCCAGCAGGGACCGACAGGGGGAGTCTGGAAACACCATATATTTT.

This clone was counted once. This rearrangement joins TRBV28 to TRBJ2-3; D is possibly TRBD2 (6 bases). Germline assignment: CDR1 MDHEN and CDR2 SYDVKM. The CDR3 covers 16 residues. V was cut by 4 bases and J by 5 bases, with 19 bases left in between. CDR3 amino acids: CASSSGLLRAIDTQYF. The DNA for the CDR3 is TGTGCCAGCAGTTCGGGACTCCTCCGGGCCATAGATACGCAGTATTTT.

This chain uses TRBV29-1 with TRBJ1-1; D is ambiguous. Looked up from germline, CDR1 is SQVTM and CDR2 is ANQGSEA. The V and J ends lost 2 bases and 0 bases respectively, with 10 bases between them. This CDR3 contains 14 residues. In nucleotides, the CDR3 is TGCAGCGTTGAATTTAACAGAATGAACACTGAAGCTTTCTTT. This translates into CSVEFNRMNTEAFF.